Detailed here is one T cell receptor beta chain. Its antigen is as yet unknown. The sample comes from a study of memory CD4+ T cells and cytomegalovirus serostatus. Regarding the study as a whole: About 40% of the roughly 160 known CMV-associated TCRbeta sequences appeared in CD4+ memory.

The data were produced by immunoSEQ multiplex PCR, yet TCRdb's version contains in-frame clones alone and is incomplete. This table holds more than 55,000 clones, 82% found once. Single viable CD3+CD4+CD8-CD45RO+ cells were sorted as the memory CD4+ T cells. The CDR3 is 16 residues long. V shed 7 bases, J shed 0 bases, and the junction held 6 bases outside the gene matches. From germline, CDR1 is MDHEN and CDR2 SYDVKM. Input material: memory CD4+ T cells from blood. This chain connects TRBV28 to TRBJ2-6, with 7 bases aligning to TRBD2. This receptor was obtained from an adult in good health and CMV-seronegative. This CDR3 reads CASTRGDFSGANVLTF. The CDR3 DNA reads TGTGCCAGCACCCGGGGGGATTTCTCTGGGGCCAACGTCCTGACTTTC. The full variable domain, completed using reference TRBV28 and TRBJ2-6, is DVKVTQSSRYLVKRTGEKVFLECVQDMDHENMFWYRQDPGLGLRLIYFSYDVKMKEKGDIPEGYSVSREKKERFSLILESASTNQTSMYLCASTRGDFSGANVLTFGAGSRLTVL.